This is a list of T cell receptor beta chains from one sample in a study of identical twins. MiXCR, run by TCRdb on the 5' RACE reads, gives a single entry per CDR3 protein. The data contain 300,000 to 350,000 distinct CDR3 sequences, approximately 13% of them seen just once; the ten biggest clones take up more than 6%. This same sample was also taken into another study, of yellow fever vaccine responses in identical twins.

The sequenced sample consisted of CD8+ T cells sorted from blood. Receptors were obtained from a young woman in good health. Each CDR3 is given with its conserved first and last residue. Fields, in order: V gene, D gene, J gene, clone size, CDR3 protein, CDR3 DNA. A D gene is named only where the DNA matches it firmly. Rows may omit the clone size; those that give it use once, few, many or a size class.

v_call: TRBV3-1; d_call: .; j_call: TRBJ2-3; clone_size: many; cdr3_aa: CASSQDPLAAGTDTQYF; cdr3_nt: TGTGCCAGCAGCCAAGATCCGCTAGCCGCGGGCACAGATACGCAGTATTTT
v_call: TRBV15; d_call: TRBD1; j_call: TRBJ1-4; clone_size: few; cdr3_aa: CATSRDSTGLYEKLFF; cdr3_nt: TGTGCCACCAGCAGAGATTCGACAGGGCTGTATGAAAAACTGTTTTTT
v_call: TRBV27; d_call: .; j_call: TRBJ2-1; clone_size: few; cdr3_aa: CASRTGGASYNEQFF; cdr3_nt: TGTGCCAGCAGAACAGGGGGGGCCTCCTACAATGAGCAGTTCTTC
v_call: TRBV10-3; d_call: .; j_call: TRBJ2-5; clone_size: many; cdr3_aa: CAISEMGEEETQYF; cdr3_nt: TGTGCCATCAGTGAAATGGGGGAGGAGGAGACCCAGTACTTC
v_call: TRBV4-2; d_call: TRBD2; j_call: TRBJ2-1; clone_size: .; cdr3_aa: CASSHTGTSGYNEQFF; cdr3_nt: TGTGCCAGCAGCCATACCGGGACTAGCGGTTACAATGAGCAGTTCTTC
v_call: TRBV2; d_call: .; j_call: TRBJ2-3; clone_size: .; cdr3_aa: CASSEVAPSTDTQYF; cdr3_nt: TGTGCCAGCAGTGAGGTAGCGCCAAGCACAGATACGCAGTATTTT
v_call: TRBV6-1; d_call: .; j_call: TRBJ2-1; clone_size: few; cdr3_aa: CASSEVLGYNEQFF; cdr3_nt: TGTGCCAGCAGTGAAGTCCTAGGATACAATGAGCAGTTCTTC
v_call: TRBV28; d_call: .; j_call: TRBJ2-5; clone_size: few; cdr3_aa: CASSLPPGGRETQYF; cdr3_nt: TGTGCCAGCAGTTTACCCCCCGGGGGTCGGGAGACCCAGTACTTC
v_call: TRBV4-2; d_call: .; j_call: TRBJ1-1; clone_size: .; cdr3_aa: CASSQGAADTEAFF; cdr3_nt: TGTGCCAGCAGCCAAGGTGCGGCAGACACTGAAGCTTTCTTT
v_call: TRBV18; d_call: .; j_call: TRBJ1-1; clone_size: .; cdr3_aa: CASSPRGGNPNTEAFF; cdr3_nt: TGTGCCAGCTCACCACGGGGGGGGAATCCCAACACTGAAGCTTTCTTT
v_call: TRBV10-1; d_call: .; j_call: TRBJ2-7; clone_size: .; cdr3_aa: CASSDRTVDPYEQYF; cdr3_nt: TGCGCCAGCAGTGATAGGACAGTCGATCCCTACGAGCAGTACTTC
v_call: TRBV5-1; d_call: TRBD1; j_call: TRBJ2-7; clone_size: few; cdr3_aa: CASSLKEVGQDYEQYF; cdr3_nt: TGCGCCAGCAGCTTGAAGGAGGTGGGACAGGACTACGAGCAGTACTTC
v_call: TRBV15; d_call: .; j_call: TRBJ2-4; clone_size: few; cdr3_aa: CATSRPDLGNIQYF; cdr3_nt: TGTGCCACCAGCAGACCGGATCTGGGAAACATTCAGTACTTC
v_call: TRBV9; d_call: .; j_call: TRBJ2-1; clone_size: few; cdr3_aa: CASSVVLAGAYNEQFF; cdr3_nt: TGTGCCAGCAGCGTAGTCCTGGCGGGGGCGTACAATGAGCAGTTCTTC
v_call: TRBV27; d_call: .; j_call: TRBJ1-5; clone_size: .; cdr3_aa: CASSLSGIGNQPQHF; cdr3_nt: TGTGCCAGCAGTTTATCAGGAATTGGGAATCAGCCCCAGCATTTT
v_call: TRBV18; d_call: .; j_call: TRBJ2-3; clone_size: few; cdr3_aa: CASSPGGAFTDTQYF; cdr3_nt: TGTGCCAGCTCACCGGGGGGAGCCTTCACAGATACGCAGTATTTT
v_call: TRBV4-1; d_call: .; j_call: TRBJ2-3; clone_size: few; cdr3_aa: CASSQEREGRTDTQYF; cdr3_nt: TGCGCCAGCAGCCAAGAACGTGAAGGGCGCACAGATACGCAGTATTTT
v_call: TRBV28; d_call: TRBD1; j_call: TRBJ2-1; clone_size: few; cdr3_aa: CASSQETGTDEQFF; cdr3_nt: TGTGCCAGCAGTCAGGAGACAGGGACGGATGAGCAGTTCTTC
v_call: TRBV5-8; d_call: .; j_call: TRBJ2-7; clone_size: few; cdr3_aa: CSSGAMAYEQYF; cdr3_nt: TGTTCTTCAGGGGCAATGGCCTACGAGCAGTACTTC
v_call: TRBV6-5; d_call: TRBD2; j_call: TRBJ2-7; clone_size: .; cdr3_aa: CASSYATSGSQILNYEQYF; cdr3_nt: TGTGCCAGCAGTTACGCGACTAGCGGGAGCCAGATTCTCAACTACGAGCAGTACTTC
v_call: TRBV4-1; d_call: .; j_call: TRBJ2-3; clone_size: .; cdr3_aa: CASSQSYGTDTQYF; cdr3_nt: TGCGCCAGCAGCCAAAGCTATGGCACAGATACGCAGTATTTT
v_call: TRBV7-3; d_call: .; j_call: TRBJ2-1; clone_size: .; cdr3_aa: CASSLLASTYNEQFF; cdr3_nt: TGTGCCAGCAGCTTATTAGCCAGTACATACAATGAGCAGTTCTTC